The clone carrying this T cell receptor (beta chain) was found a few times. This CDR3 is 15 amino acids long. Germline loops: CDR1 DFQATT, CDR2 SNEGSKA (reference sequence). Trimming took 0 bases from V and 11 from J, leaving 20 bases between them. The data stem from a study of Graves' ophthalmopathy and Graves' hyperthyroidism. Transcripts of RNA were the source for amplifying TCR beta CDR3 regions. Following a first-round RT-PCR that used HTBI primers, a second-round multiplex PCR was carried out. TCRdb analysed the multiplex PCR reads with MiXCR anew, one entry per CDR3 protein. The repertoire holds 1 million to 1.3 million distinct CDR3 sequences, with about two fifths as singletons.

The specimen was peripheral blood or thyroid tissue (not recorded which). V is TRBV20-1 and J is TRBJ1-5; D might be TRBD1 (6 bases). The source of this sequence is an adult man with Graves' hyperthyroidism. Here the CDR3 DNA reads TGCAGTGCTAGAGAGTCATCAGGGGCCCCGGGGACCCAGCATTTT. Translation gives CSARESSGAPGTQHF.